These 19 T cell receptor beta chains were sequenced from one sample in a study of cytomegalovirus exposure and HLA in healthy donors. Primers: 60 Vbeta forward and 13 Jbeta reverse. Produced via immunoSEQ multiplex PCR; TCRdb's table is partial and in-frame only. This table holds more than 35,000 clones. Sequencing was done on a sample of PBMCs. The receptors come from a man aged 30 to 39 in good health and CMV-seronegative.

The gene calls are TRBV4-3 and TRBJ1-1; D is undetermined. The CDR3 spans 16 residues. Germline CDR1 and CDR2: LGHNA and YSLEER. V was trimmed by 0 bases and J by 1 base, leaving 12 bases between them. The CDR3 here is CASSQEPGRGNTEAFF. DNA for the CDR3: TGCGCCAGCAGCCAAGAACCCGGTCGGGGGAACACTGAAGCTTTCTTT.

The chain is built from TRBV5-1 and TRBJ2-3, with 8 bases aligning to TRBD2. J lost 5 bases, V lost 2 bases, and 7 bases had no gene match. The CDR3 is 15 residues long. Germline V CDR1 and CDR2: SGHRS, YFSETQ. CDR3 DNA: TGCGCCAGCAGCTTCACGGGAGGGTCCCAAGATACGCAGTATTTT. Encoded protein: CASSFTGGSQDTQYF. The full variable domain, in which reference TRBV5-1 and TRBJ2-3 provide the parts outside the CDR3, is KAGVTQTPRYLIKTRGQQVTLSCSPISGHRSVSWYQQTPGQGLQFLFEYFSETQRNKGNFPGRFSGRQFSNSRSEMNVSTLELGDSALYLCASSFTGGSQDTQYFGPGTRLTVL.

The chain employs TRBV6-5 and TRBJ1-2; 9 nucleotides line up with TRBD1. The CDR3 runs 15 residues. V dropped 2 bases and J dropped 7; count of bases not matched to a gene: 8. CDR1 and CDR2 from the germline V gene are MNHEY and SVGAGI. The CDR3 sequence: CASSYPPDRGGGYTF. CDR3 in DNA: TGTGCCAGCAGTTACCCCCCGGACAGGGGAGGTGGCTACACCTTC.

The V gene is TRBV5-1, the J gene TRBJ1-1; a possible D gene is TRBD1 (5 bases). The CDR3 covers 15 residues. Germline V gene sequence: CDR1 SGHRS, CDR2 YFSETQ. Trimming cost V 7 bases and J 1 base, with 17 bases left between them. CDR3 amino acids: CASGGTEGWNTEAFF. The CDR3 DNA reads TGCGCCAGCGGGGGGACGGAGGGGTGGAACACTGAAGCTTTCTTT.

The chain links TRBV18 to TRBJ2-7; TRBD1 matches at 9 bases. From germline, CDR1 is KGHSH and CDR2 LQKENI. The CDR3 extends over 14 amino acids. With V trimmed by 4 bases and J by 3 bases, 4 bases remained unmatched. The CDR3 nucleotides read TGTGCCAGCTCACGCCGGGACAGGGACTACGAGCAGTACTTC. Its protein is CASSRRDRDYEQYF.

The V gene is TRBV28, the J gene TRBJ1-5; D uncertain. Germline assignment: CDR1 MDHEN and CDR2 SYDVKM. Trimming removed 5 bases at V and 1 base at J, with 9 bases between. This CDR3 is built from 14 residues. The CDR3 is CASSPYESNQPQHF. CDR3 DNA: TGTGCCAGCAGTCCCTACGAGAGCAATCAGCCCCAGCATTTT.

The chain uses TRBV7-6 and TRBJ1-2, with TRBD1 matching over 8 bases. The CDR3 sequence is 14 residues long. Per germline, CDR1 SGHVS and CDR2 FNYEAQ. V lost 4 bases and J lost 8; bases outside the gene matches: 9. CDR3: CASSSEDRDIGYTF. The CDR3 DNA reads TGTGCCAGCAGCTCAGAGGACAGGGATATCGGCTACACCTTC. The complete variable domain, with remaining parts taken from reference TRBV7-6 and TRBJ1-2, reads GAGVSQSPRYKVTKRGQDVALRCDPISGHVSLYWYRQALGQGPEFLTYFNYEAQQDKSGLPNDRFSAERPEGSISTLTIQRTEQRDSAMYRCASSSEDRDIGYTFGSGTRLTVV.

The genes are TRBV25-1 and TRBJ2-3, with TRBD1 matching over 10 bases. This CDR3 is built from 17 residues. J was trimmed by 2 bases and V by 3 bases; bases with no gene match: 8. CDR1 is MGHDK, CDR2 SYGVNS, per germline. CDR3 nucleotide sequence: TGTGCCAGCAGTGACAGGGACAGGGGCATTCCCACAGATACGCAGTATTTT. This encodes CASSDRDRGIPTDTQYF.

V gene TRBV9 combines with J gene TRBJ1-3; D gene ambiguous. Germline CDR1 reads SGDLS; CDR2 reads YYNGEE. CDR3 size: 15 residues. The V and J ends lost 3 bases and 2 bases respectively, with 12 bases between them. CDR3 bases: TGTGCCAGCAGCGGAGGTCTATCCGCTGGAAACACCATATATTTT. This sequence encodes CASSGGLSAGNTIYF.

The V and J genes are TRBV7-2 and TRBJ2-3; 11 bases map to TRBD2. J was trimmed by 1 base and V by 5 bases; bases with no gene match: 5. This CDR3 is 16 amino acids long. In germline, CDR1 is SGHTA, CDR2 FQGNSA. The CDR3 spells CASSKPGLAGTDTQYF. The CDR3, as DNA: TGTGCCAGCAGCAAACCGGGACTAGCGGGCACAGATACGCAGTATTTT.

The chain is built from TRBV7-9 and TRBJ2-5; TRBD2 matches 12 bases. The CDR3 consists of 19 residues. With 1 base clipped from V and 2 bases from J, the junction kept 11 bases outside the gene matches. From germline, CDR1 is SEHNR and CDR2 FQNEAQ (reference sequence). As DNA, the CDR3 is TGTGCCAGCAGCTTAGGGGGGTTTTGGACTAGCGGGACTCAAGAGACCCAGTACTTC. Protein product: CASSLGGFWTSGTQETQYF.

The chain employs TRBV4-3 and TRBJ2-3; tentatively, D is TRBD2 (5 bases). Germline CDR1 LGHNA, CDR2 YSLEER. Trimming shortened V by 5 bases and J by 5 bases, and 17 bases separated the two germline ends. This CDR3 has 15 residues. CDR3 coding DNA: TGCGCCAGCAGCGAGTTAGAGGGTTCGGGAGATACGCAGTATTTT. Protein: CASSELEGSGDTQYF.

This rearrangement joins TRBV6-5 to TRBJ1-2, with D hard to call. Germline lookup yields CDR1 MNHEY and CDR2 SVGAGI. V was clipped by 0 bases and J by 1 base, with 9 bases between them. There are 15 residues in the CDR3. The CDR3 sequence: CASSYSPQHNYGYTF. CDR3 coding DNA: TGTGCCAGCAGTTACTCGCCCCAACATAACTATGGCTACACCTTC.

The chain combines TRBV4-2 with TRBJ2-7, with 11 bases fitting TRBD2. Losses at the gene ends were 4 bases for V and 3 bases for J; bases not matched to a gene: 2. The CDR3 runs 14 residues. CDR1 is LGHNA, CDR2 YNFKEQ, per germline. The CDR3 DNA sequence: TGTGCCAGCAGCCGCGGACTAGCGGGCTACGAGCAGTACTTC. Translating it yields CASSRGLAGYEQYF.

V and J are TRBV10-3 and TRBJ1-2; 9 bases line up with TRBD1. Trimming took 3 bases from V and 8 from J; bases not matched to a gene: 7. Germline CDR1 reads ENHRY; CDR2 reads SYGVKD. This CDR3 contains 14 residues. CDR3 in amino acids: CAISDTDRGTGYTF. The CDR3 bases are TGTGCCATCAGTGATACGGACAGGGGTACAGGCTACACCTTC.

The chain has TRBV29-1 and TRBJ2-2; maybe TRBD1 (5 bases). The CDR3 has 14 amino acids. V shed 7 bases and J shed 6 bases, with 18 bases lying between them. Germline loops: CDR1 SQVTM, CDR2 ANQGSEA. The CDR3 is CSASPRVGAGELFF. CDR3 nucleotide sequence: TGCAGCGCATCCCCCAGGGTTGGAGCCGGGGAGCTGTTTTTT.

The gene calls are TRBV5-6 and TRBJ1-1; D remains unclear. The CDR3 spans 13 residues. V shed 3 bases and J shed 3 bases, with 9 bases lying between them. CDR1 is SGHDT and CDR2 is YYEEEE in the germline V gene. The CDR3 coding sequence is TGTGCCAGCAGCTATCAGGTGGACACTGAAGCTTTCTTT. Amino acids: CASSYQVDTEAFF.

This chain connects TRBV30 to TRBJ2-1, with 11 bases matching TRBD2. J gave up 5 bases and V 2 bases, and 20 bases lay outside the gene matches. The CDR3 is 20 amino acids. Germline V lookup: CDR1 GTSNPN, CDR2 SVGIG (reference sequence). The CDR3 here is CAWSRTRTSGPWAPDNEQFF. In DNA form, the CDR3 reads TGTGCCTGGAGTCGTACCCGGACTAGCGGGCCCTGGGCCCCCGACAATGAGCAGTTCTTC. Looking up the rest from reference TRBV30 and TRBJ2-1 gives the full variable domain: SQTIHQWPATLVQPVGSPLSLECTVEGTSNPNLYWYRQAAGRGLQLLFYSVGIGQISSEVPQNLSASRPQDRQFILSSKKLLLSDSGFYLCAWSRTRTSGPWAPDNEQFFGPGTRLTVL.

V usage is TRBV4-1 and J usage is TRBJ1-2, with 8 bases lining up with TRBD1. There are 15 residues in the CDR3. With V trimmed by 1 base and J by 1 base, 2 bases remained unmatched. Germline V lookup: CDR1 MGHRA, CDR2 YSYEKL. The CDR3 bases are TGCGCCAGCAGCCAAGCGGGACAGGTTAACTATGGCTACACCTTC. Its translation: CASSQAGQVNYGYTF.